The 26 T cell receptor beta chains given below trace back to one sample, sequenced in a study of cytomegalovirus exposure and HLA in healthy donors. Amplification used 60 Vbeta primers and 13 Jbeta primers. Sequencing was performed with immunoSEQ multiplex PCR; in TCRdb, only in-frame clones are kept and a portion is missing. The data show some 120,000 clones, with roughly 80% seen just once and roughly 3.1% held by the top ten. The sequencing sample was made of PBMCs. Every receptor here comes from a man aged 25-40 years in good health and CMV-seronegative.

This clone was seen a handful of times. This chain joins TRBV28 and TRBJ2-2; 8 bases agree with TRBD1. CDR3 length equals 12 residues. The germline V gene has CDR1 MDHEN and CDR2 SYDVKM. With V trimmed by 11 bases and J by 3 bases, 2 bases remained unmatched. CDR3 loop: CASTGDTGELFF. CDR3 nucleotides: TGTGCCTCGACAGGGGACACCGGGGAGCTGTTTTTT.

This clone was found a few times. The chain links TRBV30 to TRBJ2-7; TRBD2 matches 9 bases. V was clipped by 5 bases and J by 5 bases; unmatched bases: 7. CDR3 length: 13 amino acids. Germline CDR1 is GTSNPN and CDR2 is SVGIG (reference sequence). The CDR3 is CAWARGGWDEQYF. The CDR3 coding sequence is TGTGCCTGGGCGCGGGGGGGCTGGGACGAGCAGTACTTC.

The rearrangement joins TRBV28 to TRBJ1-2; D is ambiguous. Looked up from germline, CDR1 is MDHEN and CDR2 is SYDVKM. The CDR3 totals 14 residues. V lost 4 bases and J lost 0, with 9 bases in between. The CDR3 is CASSSGITNYGYTF. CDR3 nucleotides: TGTGCCAGCAGTTCGGGGATCACTAACTATGGCTACACCTTC.

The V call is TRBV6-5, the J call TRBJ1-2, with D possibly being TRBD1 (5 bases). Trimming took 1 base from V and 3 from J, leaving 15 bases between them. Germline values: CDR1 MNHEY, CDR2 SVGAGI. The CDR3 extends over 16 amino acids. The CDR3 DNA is TGTGCCAGCAGTTACTTGTCCGGGACTCTCGACTATGGCTACACCTTC. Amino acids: CASSYLSGTLDYGYTF.

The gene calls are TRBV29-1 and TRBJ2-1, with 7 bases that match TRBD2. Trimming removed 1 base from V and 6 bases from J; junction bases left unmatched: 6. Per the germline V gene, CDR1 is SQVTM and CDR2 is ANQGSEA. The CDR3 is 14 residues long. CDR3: CSVEVMAGVNEQFF. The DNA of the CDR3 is TGCAGCGTTGAAGTTATGGCGGGAGTCAATGAGCAGTTCTTC.

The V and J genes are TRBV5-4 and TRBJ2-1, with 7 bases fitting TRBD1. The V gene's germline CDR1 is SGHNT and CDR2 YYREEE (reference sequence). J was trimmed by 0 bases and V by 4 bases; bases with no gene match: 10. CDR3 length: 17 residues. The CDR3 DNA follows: TGTGCCAGCAGCCCACCGGGACAGCAGAGCTCCTACAATGAGCAGTTCTTC. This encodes CASSPPGQQSSYNEQFF.

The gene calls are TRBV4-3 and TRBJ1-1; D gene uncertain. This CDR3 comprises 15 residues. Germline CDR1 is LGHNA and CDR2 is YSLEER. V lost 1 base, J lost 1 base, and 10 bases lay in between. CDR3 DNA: TGCGCCAGCAGCCAAGTAGTAAGCTCGAACACTGAAGCTTTCTTT. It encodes CASSQVVSSNTEAFF.

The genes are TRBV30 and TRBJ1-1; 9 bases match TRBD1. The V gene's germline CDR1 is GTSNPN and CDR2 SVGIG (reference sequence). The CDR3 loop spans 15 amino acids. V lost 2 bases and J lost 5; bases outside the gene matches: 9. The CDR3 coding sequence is TGTGCCTGGAGTTTCCCGGACAGGGGATTTACTGAAGCTTTCTTT. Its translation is CAWSFPDRGFTEAFF.

CDR3 DNA: TGTGCCAGCAGCCTCGCTAGCGGGGGATCGGGAGAGACCCAGTACTTC. Translating it yields CASSLASGGSGETQYF. The V and J genes are TRBV5-4 and TRBJ2-5; 10 positions agree with TRBD2. CDR1 and CDR2 (germline): SGHNT, YYREEE (reference sequence). This CDR3 contains 16 residues. The V gene end was trimmed by 4 bases and the J gene end by 4 bases; junction bases not matched to a gene: 10.

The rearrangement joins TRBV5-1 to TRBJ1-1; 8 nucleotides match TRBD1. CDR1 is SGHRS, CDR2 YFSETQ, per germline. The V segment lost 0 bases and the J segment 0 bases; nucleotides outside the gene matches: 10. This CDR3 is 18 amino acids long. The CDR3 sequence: CASSLAGTGSTMNTEAFF. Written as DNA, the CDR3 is TGCGCCAGCAGCTTGGCTGGGACAGGCTCCACCATGAACACTGAAGCTTTCTTT. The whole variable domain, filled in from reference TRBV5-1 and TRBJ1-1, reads KAGVTQTPRYLIKTRGQQVTLSCSPISGHRSVSWYQQTPGQGLQFLFEYFSETQRNKGNFPGRFSGRQFSNSRSEMNVSTLELGDSALYLCASSLAGTGSTMNTEAFFGQGTRLTVV.

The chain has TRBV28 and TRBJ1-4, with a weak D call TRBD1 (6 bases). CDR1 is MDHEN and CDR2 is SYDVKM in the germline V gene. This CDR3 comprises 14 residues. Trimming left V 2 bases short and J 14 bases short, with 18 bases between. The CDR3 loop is CASSLPYEQGSLFF. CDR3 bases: TGTGCCAGCAGTTTACCCTATGAACAGGGATCTCTGTTTTTT.

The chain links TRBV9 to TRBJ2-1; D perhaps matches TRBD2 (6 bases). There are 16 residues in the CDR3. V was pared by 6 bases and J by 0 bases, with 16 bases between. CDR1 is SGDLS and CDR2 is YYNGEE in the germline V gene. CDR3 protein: CASTLGTFSSYNEQFF. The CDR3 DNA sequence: TGTGCCAGCACCCTGGGGACTTTTAGCTCCTACAATGAGCAGTTCTTC.

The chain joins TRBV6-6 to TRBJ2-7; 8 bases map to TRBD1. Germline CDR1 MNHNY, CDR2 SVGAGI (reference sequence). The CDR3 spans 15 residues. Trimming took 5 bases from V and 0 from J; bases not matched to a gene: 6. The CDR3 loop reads CASSNTGGSSYEQYF. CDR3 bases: TGTGCCAGCAGTAATACAGGGGGTAGCTCCTACGAGCAGTACTTC.

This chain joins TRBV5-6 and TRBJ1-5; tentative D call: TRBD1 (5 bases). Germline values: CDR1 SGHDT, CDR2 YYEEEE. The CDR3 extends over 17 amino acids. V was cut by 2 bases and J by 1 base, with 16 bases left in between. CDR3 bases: TGTGCCAGCAGCTTATTATCAGGGAGGGGAAGCAATCAGCCCCAGCATTTT. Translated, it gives CASSLLSGRGSNQPQHF.

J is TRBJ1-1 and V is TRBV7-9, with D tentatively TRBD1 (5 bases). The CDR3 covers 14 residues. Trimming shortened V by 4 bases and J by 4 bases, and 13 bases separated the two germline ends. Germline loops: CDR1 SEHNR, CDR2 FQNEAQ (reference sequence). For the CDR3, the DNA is TGTGCCAGCAGCTCCCTGGGGGGGACCACTGAAGCTTTCTTT. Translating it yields CASSSLGGTTEAFF.

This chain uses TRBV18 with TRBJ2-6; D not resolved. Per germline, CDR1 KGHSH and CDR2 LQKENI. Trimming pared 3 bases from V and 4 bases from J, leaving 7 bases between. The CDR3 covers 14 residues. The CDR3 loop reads CASSPDTGANVLTF. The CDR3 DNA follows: TGTGCCAGCTCACCTGACACCGGGGCCAACGTCCTGACTTTC.

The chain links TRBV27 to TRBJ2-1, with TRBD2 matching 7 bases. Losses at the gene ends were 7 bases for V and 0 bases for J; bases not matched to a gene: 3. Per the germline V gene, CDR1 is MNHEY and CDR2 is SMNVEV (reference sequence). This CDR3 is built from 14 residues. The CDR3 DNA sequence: TGTGCCAGCACCCTAGCGGACTCCTACAATGAGCAGTTCTTC. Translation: CASTLADSYNEQFF.

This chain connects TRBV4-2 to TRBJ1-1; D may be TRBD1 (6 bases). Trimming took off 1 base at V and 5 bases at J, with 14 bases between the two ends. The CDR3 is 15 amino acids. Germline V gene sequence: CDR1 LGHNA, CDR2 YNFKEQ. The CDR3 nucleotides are TGTGCCAGCAGCCAAGTGGCAGGGCAGGGGACTGAAGCTTTCTTT. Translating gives CASSQVAGQGTEAFF.

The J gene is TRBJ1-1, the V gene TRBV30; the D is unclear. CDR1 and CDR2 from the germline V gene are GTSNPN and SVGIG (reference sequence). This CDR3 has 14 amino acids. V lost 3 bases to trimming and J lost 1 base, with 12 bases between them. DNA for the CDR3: TGTGCCTGGAGGGAGATAGGGAGGAACACTGAAGCTTTCTTT. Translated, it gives CAWREIGRNTEAFF.

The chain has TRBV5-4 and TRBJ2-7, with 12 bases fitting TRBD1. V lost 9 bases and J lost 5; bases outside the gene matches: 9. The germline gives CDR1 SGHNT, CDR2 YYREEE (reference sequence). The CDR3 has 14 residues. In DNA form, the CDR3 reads TGTGCCACAAACCCCGGGACAGGGGGCGACGAGCAGTACTTC. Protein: CATNPGTGGDEQYF.

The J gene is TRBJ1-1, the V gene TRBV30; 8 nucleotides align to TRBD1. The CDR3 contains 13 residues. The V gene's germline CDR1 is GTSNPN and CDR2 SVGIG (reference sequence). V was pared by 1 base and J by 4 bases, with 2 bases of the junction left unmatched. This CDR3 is CAWSDRGGTEAFF. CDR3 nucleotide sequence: TGTGCCTGGAGTGACAGGGGGGGCACTGAAGCTTTCTTT.

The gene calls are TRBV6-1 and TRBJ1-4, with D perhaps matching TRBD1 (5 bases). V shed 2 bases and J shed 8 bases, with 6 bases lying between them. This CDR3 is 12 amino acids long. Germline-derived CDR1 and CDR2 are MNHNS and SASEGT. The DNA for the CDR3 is TGTGCCAGCAGTGAATGGGGCGAAAAACTGTTTTTT. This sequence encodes CASSEWGEKLFF.

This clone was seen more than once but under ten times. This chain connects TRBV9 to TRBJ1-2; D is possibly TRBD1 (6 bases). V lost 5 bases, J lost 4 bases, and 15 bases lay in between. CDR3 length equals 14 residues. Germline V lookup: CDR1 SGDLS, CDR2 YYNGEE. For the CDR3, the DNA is TGTGCCAGCAGTGAGGCGGGGGCCAGCTATGGCTACACCTTC. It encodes CASSEAGASYGYTF.

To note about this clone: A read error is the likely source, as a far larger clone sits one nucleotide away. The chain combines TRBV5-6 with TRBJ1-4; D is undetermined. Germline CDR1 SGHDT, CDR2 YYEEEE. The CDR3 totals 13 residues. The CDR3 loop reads CAISSVLNEKLFF. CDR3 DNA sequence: TGTGCCATCAGCTCTGTCCTTAATGAAAAACTGTTTTTT.

CDR3 sequence reads: CAISESGVSSYEQYF. The CDR3 nucleotides read TGTGCCATCAGTGAGTCCGGGGTTAGCTCCTACGAGCAGTACTTC. The chain combines TRBV10-3 with TRBJ2-7, with a possible D match to TRBD2 (5 bases). The V gene lost 0 bases and the J gene lost 0 bases, with 9 bases spanning the gap. The CDR3 is made up of 15 amino acids. Looked up from germline, CDR1 is ENHRY and CDR2 is SYGVKD.

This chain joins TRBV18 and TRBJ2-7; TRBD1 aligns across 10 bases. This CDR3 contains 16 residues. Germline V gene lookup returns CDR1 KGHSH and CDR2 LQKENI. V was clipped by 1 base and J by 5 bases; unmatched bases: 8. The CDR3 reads CASSPLGPGQGNEQYF. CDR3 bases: TGTGCCAGCTCACCACTCGGACCGGGACAGGGGAACGAGCAGTACTTC.